This is a list of T cell receptor beta chains from one sample in a study of blood T cell repertoires in COVID-19. The assay was immunoSEQ multiplex PCR, and TCRdb's table has in-frame clones only and misses some. The table includes 400,000 or so clones, more than 75% detected once. The sequenced sample consisted of peripheral blood. All receptors come from a human donor in a cohort sampled during active COVID-19. CDR3s include the opening cysteine and the closing phenylalanine or tryptophan. D genes are given only for firm matches. Size values are once, few and many counts, or a class for expanded clones, and some rows have none.

v_gene: TRBV4-2
d_gene: -
j_gene: TRBJ2-1
abundance: once
CDR3aa: CASSQRGSLPYNEQFF
CDR3nt: TGTGCCAGCAGCCAGAGGGGGTCGCTCCCCTACAATGAGCAGTTCTTC

v_gene: TRBV7-2
d_gene: TRBD1
j_gene: TRBJ1-3
abundance: -
CDR3aa: CASSSTGGSGNTIYF
CDR3nt: TGTGCCAGCAGCTCCACAGGGGGGTCTGGAAACACCATATATTTT

v_gene: TRBV28
d_gene: -
j_gene: TRBJ1-2
abundance: -
CDR3aa: CASSLGGDGYTF
CDR3nt: TGTGCCAGCAGTTTAGGGGGGGATGGCTACACCTTC

v_gene: TRBV13
d_gene: -
j_gene: TRBJ2-3
abundance: few
CDR3aa: CASSLSVGGTDTQYF
CDR3nt: TGTGCCAGCAGCTTAAGTGTGGGCGGCACAGATACGCAGTATTTT

v_gene: TRBV18
d_gene: -
j_gene: TRBJ2-3
abundance: -
CDR3aa: CASSPPGIDTQYF
CDR3nt: TGTGCCAGCTCACCCCCCGGTATAGATACGCAGTATTTT

v_gene: TRBV28
d_gene: TRBD1
j_gene: TRBJ2-7
abundance: -
CDR3aa: CASSPHPGQGGYEQYF
CDR3nt: TGTGCCAGCAGTCCGCACCCGGGACAGGGAGGGTACGAGCAGTACTTC

v_gene: TRBV5-4
d_gene: TRBD2
j_gene: TRBJ2-7
abundance: -
CDR3aa: CASSLEVAGAEQYF
CDR3nt: TGTGCCAGCAGCTTGGAAGTAGCGGGAGCCGAGCAGTACTTC

v_gene: TRBV30
d_gene: -
j_gene: TRBJ1-2
abundance: -
CDR3aa: CAWERDFHNYGYTF
CDR3nt: TGTGCCTGGGAGAGGGACTTCCATAACTATGGCTACACCTTC

v_gene: TRBV15
d_gene: -
j_gene: TRBJ2-3
abundance: once
CDR3aa: CATSTKRNLDTQYF
CDR3nt: TGTGCCACCAGCACAAAGCGGAACCTCGATACGCAGTATTTT

v_gene: TRBV27
d_gene: -
j_gene: TRBJ1-6
abundance: few
CDR3aa: CASSLLMGLLNSPLHF
CDR3nt: TGTGCCAGCAGCTTACTTATGGGACTCCTCAATTCACCCCTCCACTTT

v_gene: TRBV5-1
d_gene: -
j_gene: TRBJ2-7
abundance: -
CDR3aa: CASSPTGLTYEQYF
CDR3nt: TGCGCCAGCAGCCCAACGGGACTTACCTACGAGCAGTACTTC

v_gene: TRBV6-4
d_gene: -
j_gene: TRBJ1-1
abundance: -
CDR3aa: CASSDGQGGEMNTEAFF
CDR3nt: TGTGCCAGCAGTGACGGGCAGGGTGGGGAAATGAACACTGAAGCTTTCTTT

v_gene: TRBV7-9
d_gene: TRBD2
j_gene: TRBJ2-1
abundance: -
CDR3aa: CASSPGTSRSQSEQFF
CDR3nt: TGTGCCAGCAGCCCTGGGACTAGCAGATCTCAGAGTGAGCAGTTCTTC

v_gene: TRBV6-6
d_gene: -
j_gene: TRBJ1-1
abundance: -
CDR3aa: CASSYSKDINTEAFF
CDR3nt: TGTGCCAGCAGTTACTCGAAGGACATCAACACTGAAGCTTTCTTT

v_gene: TRBV30
d_gene: -
j_gene: TRBJ2-7
abundance: -
CDR3aa: CAWSFRVYEQYF
CDR3nt: TGTGCCTGGAGTTTTCGGGTCTACGAGCAGTACTTC

v_gene: TRBV6-6
d_gene: -
j_gene: TRBJ2-3
abundance: -
CDR3aa: CASSRRDNAYF
CDR3nt: TGTGCCAGCAGTCGCCGGGACAATGCGTATTTT

v_gene: TRBV2
d_gene: -
j_gene: TRBJ1-2
abundance: -
CDR3aa: CASSRGADSNYGYTF
CDR3nt: TGTGCCAGCAGTCGGGGAGCAGATTCTAACTATGGCTACACCTTC

v_gene: TRBV6-5
d_gene: -
j_gene: TRBJ1-4
abundance: -
CDR3aa: CACGGNRAEREKLFF
CDR3nt: TGTGCCTGCGGGGGTAACAGGGCGGAGCGAGAAAAACTGTTTTTT

v_gene: TRBV5-1
d_gene: -
j_gene: TRBJ2-3
abundance: -
CDR3aa: CASSFSFSTDTQYF
CDR3nt: TGCGCCAGCAGCTTCAGTTTCAGCACAGATACGCAGTATTTT

v_gene: TRBV12-3/TRBV12-4
d_gene: -
j_gene: TRBJ2-2
abundance: once
CDR3aa: CAGSFSGPGELFF
CDR3nt: TGTGCCGGCAGTTTTAGCGGACCCGGGGAGCTGTTTTTT

v_gene: TRBV25-1
d_gene: TRBD2
j_gene: TRBJ2-1
abundance: -
CDR3aa: CASSEPSGSMTDEQFF
CDR3nt: TGTGCCAGCAGTGAGCCTAGCGGGAGTATGACGGATGAGCAGTTCTTC

v_gene: TRBV7-9
d_gene: TRBD2
j_gene: TRBJ2-5
abundance: -
CDR3aa: CASSLPSGGVREETQYF
CDR3nt: TGTGCCAGCAGCTTACCTAGCGGGGGTGTAAGGGAAGAGACCCAGTACTTC

v_gene: TRBV14
d_gene: TRBD2
j_gene: TRBJ2-7
abundance: -
CDR3aa: CASSHSGGIYEQYF
CDR3nt: TGTGCCAGCAGCCATAGCGGGGGGATCTACGAGCAGTACTTC

v_gene: TRBV15
d_gene: TRBD1
j_gene: TRBJ2-7
abundance: -
CDR3aa: CATSRENRGYEQYF
CDR3nt: TGTGCCACCAGCAGAGAGAACAGGGGCTACGAGCAGTACTTC

v_gene: TRBV5-1
d_gene: TRBD2
j_gene: TRBJ2-6
abundance: -
CDR3aa: CASSATSGQSSGANVLTF
CDR3nt: TGCGCCAGCAGCGCGACTAGCGGGCAAAGCTCTGGGGCCAACGTCCTGACTTTC

v_gene: TRBV19
d_gene: TRBD1
j_gene: TRBJ1-1
abundance: -
CDR3aa: CASSISARGRTEAFF
CDR3nt: TGTGCCAGTAGTATATCGGCCAGGGGGAGGACTGAAGCTTTCTTT